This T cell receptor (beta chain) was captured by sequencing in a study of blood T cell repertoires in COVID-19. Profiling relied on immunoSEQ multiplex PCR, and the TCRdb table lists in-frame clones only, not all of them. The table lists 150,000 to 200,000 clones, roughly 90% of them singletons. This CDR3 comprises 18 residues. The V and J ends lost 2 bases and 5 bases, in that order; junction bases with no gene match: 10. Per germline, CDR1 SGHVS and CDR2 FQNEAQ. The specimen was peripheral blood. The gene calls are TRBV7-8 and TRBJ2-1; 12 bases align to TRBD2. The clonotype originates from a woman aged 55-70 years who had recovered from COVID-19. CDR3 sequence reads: CASSLRTSGELYNNEQFF. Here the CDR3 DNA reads TGTGCCAGCAGCTTACGGACTAGCGGGGAACTCTACAACAATGAGCAGTTCTTC. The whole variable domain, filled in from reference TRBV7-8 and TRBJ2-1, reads GAGVSQSPRYKVAKRGQDVALRCDPISGHVSLFWYQQALGQGPEFLTYFQNEAQLDKSGLPSDRFFAERPEGSVSTLKIQRTQQEDSAVYLCASSLRTSGELYNNEQFFGPGTRLTVL.